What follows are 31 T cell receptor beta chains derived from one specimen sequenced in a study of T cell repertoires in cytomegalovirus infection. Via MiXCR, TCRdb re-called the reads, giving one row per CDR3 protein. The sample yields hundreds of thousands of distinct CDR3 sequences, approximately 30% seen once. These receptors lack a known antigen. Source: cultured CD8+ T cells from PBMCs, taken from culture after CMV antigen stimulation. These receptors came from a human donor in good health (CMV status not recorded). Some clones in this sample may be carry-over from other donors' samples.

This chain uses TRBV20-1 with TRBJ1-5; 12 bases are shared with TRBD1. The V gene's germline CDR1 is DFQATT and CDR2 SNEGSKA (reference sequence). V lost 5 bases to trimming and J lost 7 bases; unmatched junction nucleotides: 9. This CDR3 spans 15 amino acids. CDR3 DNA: TGCAGTGCTTCGGTGAGGGGACAGGGGGCACAGCCCCAGCATTTT. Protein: CSASVRGQGAQPQHF.

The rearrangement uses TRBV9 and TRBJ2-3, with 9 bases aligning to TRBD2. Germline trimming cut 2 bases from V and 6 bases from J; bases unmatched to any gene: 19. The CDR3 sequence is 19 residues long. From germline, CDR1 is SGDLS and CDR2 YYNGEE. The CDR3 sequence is CASSVPEAGGPVLRDTQYF. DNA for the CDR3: TGTGCCAGCAGCGTCCCTGAGGCGGGGGGGCCGGTGTTGCGGGATACGCAGTATTTT.

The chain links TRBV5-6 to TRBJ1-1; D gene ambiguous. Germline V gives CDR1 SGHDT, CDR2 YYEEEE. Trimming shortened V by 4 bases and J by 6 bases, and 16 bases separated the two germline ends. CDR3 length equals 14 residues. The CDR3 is CASSGYKGGPEAFF. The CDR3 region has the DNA TGTGCCAGCAGCGGGTATAAGGGAGGGCCTGAAGCTTTCTTT.

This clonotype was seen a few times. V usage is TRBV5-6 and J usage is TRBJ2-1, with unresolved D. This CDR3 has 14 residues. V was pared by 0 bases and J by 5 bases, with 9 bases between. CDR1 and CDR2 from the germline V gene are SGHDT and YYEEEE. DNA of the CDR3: TGTGCCAGCAGCTTGGCCAGCCGTCACAATGAGCAGTTCTTC. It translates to CASSLASRHNEQFF.

The DNA of the CDR3 is TGTGCCAGCAGCCCCGGACCGTTATACGGCAGGGGGCCCGAGCAGTACTTC. Amino acids: CASSPGPLYGRGPEQYF. The V and J genes are TRBV5-6 and TRBJ2-7; 8 nucleotides align to TRBD1. J gave up 6 bases and V 4 bases, and 18 bases lay outside the gene matches. In germline, CDR1 is SGHDT, CDR2 YYEEEE. The CDR3 loop spans 17 amino acids.

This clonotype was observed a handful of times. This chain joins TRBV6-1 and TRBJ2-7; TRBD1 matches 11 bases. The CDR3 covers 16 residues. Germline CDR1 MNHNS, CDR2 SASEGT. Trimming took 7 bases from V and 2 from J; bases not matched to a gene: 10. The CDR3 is CASIGTGGSFTYEQYF. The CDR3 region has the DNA TGTGCCAGCATCGGGACAGGGGGAAGTTTTACCTACGAGCAGTACTTC.

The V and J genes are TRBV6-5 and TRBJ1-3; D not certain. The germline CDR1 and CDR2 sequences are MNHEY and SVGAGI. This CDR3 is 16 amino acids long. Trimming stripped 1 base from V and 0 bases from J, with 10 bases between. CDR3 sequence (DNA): TGTGCCAGCAGTTACTATCCGCCGAGCTCTGGAAACACCATATATTTT. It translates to CASSYYPPSSGNTIYF.

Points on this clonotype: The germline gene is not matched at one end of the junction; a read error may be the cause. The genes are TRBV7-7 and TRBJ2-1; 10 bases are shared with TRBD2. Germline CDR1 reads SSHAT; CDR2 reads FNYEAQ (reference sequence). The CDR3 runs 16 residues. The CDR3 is CASSLSGGAAYNEQFF. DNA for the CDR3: TGTGCTAGCAGCTTAAGCGGGGGGGCCGCATACAATGAGCAGTTCTTC.

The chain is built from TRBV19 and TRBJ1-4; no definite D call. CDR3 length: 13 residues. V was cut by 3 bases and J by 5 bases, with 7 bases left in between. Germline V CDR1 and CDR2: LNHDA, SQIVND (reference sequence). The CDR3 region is CASSIGTNEKLFF. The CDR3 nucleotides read TGTGCCAGTAGTATTGGCACCAATGAAAAACTGTTTTTT.

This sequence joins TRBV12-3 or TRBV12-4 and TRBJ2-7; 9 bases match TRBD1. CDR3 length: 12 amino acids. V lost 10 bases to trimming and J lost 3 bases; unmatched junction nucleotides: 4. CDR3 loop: CATGTGFYEQYF. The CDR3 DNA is TGTGCCACCGGGACAGGGTTCTACGAGCAGTACTTC.

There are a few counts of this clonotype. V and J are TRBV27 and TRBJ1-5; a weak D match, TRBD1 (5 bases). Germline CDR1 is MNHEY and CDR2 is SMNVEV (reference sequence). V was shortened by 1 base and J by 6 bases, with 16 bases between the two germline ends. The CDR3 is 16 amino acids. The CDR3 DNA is TGTGCCAGCAGTTTATACTTTGGGGGGGGAGGTCAGCCCCAGCATTTT. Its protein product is CASSLYFGGGGQPQHF.

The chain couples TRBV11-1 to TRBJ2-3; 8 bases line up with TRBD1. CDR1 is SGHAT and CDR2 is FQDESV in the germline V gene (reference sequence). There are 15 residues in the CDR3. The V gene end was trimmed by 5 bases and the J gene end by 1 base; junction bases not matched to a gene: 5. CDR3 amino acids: CASSRTGFGTDTQYF. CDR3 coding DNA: TGTGCCAGCAGCCGGACAGGGTTTGGCACAGATACGCAGTATTTT.

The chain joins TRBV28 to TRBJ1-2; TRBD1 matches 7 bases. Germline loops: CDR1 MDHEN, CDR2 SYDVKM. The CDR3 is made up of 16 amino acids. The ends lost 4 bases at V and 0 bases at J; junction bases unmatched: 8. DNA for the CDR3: TGTGCCAGCAGTTCCCGGACAGGAGACGCTAACTATGGCTACACCTTC. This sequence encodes CASSSRTGDANYGYTF.

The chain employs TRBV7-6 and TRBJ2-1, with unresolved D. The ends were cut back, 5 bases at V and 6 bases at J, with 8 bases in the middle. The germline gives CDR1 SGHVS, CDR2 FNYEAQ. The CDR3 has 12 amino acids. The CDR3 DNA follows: TGTGCCAGCAGCGGCCGGTCCAATGAGCAGTTCTTC. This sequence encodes CASSGRSNEQFF.

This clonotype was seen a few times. The CDR3 DNA sequence: TGTGCCACCAGTGAGCTGGGGAATGAGCAGTTCTTC. This codes for CATSELGNEQFF. The rearrangement uses TRBV24-1 and TRBJ2-1; D gene ambiguous. V lost 4 bases and J 7 bases, leaving 7 bases between the germline ends. The germline V gene encodes CDR1 KGHDR and CDR2 SFDVKD. The CDR3 runs 12 residues.

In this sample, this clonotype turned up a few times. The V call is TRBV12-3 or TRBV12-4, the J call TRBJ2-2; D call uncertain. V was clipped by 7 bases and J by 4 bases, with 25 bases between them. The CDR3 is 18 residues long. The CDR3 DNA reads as TGTGCCAGCACCCCGTCGGTGCTGGGGATGACCCCCACCGGGGAGCTGTTTTTT. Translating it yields CASTPSVLGMTPTGELFF.

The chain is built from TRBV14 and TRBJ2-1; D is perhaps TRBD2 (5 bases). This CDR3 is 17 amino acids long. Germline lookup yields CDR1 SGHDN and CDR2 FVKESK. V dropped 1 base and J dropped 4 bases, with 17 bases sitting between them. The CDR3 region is CASSQAYEGRVYNEQFF. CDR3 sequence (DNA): TGTGCCAGCAGCCAAGCGTACGAAGGGAGAGTTTACAATGAGCAGTTCTTC.

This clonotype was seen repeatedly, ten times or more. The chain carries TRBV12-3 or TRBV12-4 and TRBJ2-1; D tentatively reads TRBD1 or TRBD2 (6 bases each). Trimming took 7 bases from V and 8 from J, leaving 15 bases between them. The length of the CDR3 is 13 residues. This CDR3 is CASTRGQTDEQFF. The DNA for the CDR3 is TGTGCCAGCACCCGGGGGCAGACCGATGAGCAGTTCTTC.

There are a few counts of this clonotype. This chain's CDR3 is CATRPGGDEQFF. The CDR3 DNA reads TGTGCCACCCGCCCCGGGGGGGATGAGCAGTTCTTC. The chain employs TRBV6-2 or TRBV6-3 and TRBJ2-1, with 8 bases that match TRBD2. Germline V lookup: CDR1 MNHEY, CDR2 SVGEGT. There are 12 residues in the CDR3. V trimming: 10 bases; J trimming: 8 bases; junction bases outside the gene matches: 7.

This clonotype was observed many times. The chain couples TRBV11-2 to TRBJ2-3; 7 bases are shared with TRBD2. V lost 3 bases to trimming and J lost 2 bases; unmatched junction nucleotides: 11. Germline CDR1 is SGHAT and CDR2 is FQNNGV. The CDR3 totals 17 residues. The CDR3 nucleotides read TGTGCCAGCAGCTTTCCCTTAGCGGGCTACCACACAGATACGCAGTATTTT. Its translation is CASSFPLAGYHTDTQYF.

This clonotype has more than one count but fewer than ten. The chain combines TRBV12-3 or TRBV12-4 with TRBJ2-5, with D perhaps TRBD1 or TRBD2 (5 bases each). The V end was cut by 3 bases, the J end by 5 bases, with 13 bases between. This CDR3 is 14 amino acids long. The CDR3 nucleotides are TGTGCCAGCAGTTTTGAGGGGCTGGAGGAGACCCAGTACTTC. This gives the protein CASSFEGLEETQYF.

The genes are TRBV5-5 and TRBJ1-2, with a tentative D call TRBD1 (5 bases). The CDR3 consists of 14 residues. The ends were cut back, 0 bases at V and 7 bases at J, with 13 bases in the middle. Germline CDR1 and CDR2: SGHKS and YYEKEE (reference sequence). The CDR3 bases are TGTGCCAGCAGCTTGGTTGGAGGGGAGAGTGGCTACACCTTC. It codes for CASSLVGGESGYTF.

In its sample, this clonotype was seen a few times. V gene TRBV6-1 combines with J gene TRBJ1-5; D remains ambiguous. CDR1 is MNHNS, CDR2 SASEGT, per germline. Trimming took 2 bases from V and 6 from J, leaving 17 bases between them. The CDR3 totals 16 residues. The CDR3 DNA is TGTGCCAGCAGTGAAAGGAGAGGGAGACTGAGTCAGCCCCAGCATTTT. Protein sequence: CASSERRGRLSQPQHF.

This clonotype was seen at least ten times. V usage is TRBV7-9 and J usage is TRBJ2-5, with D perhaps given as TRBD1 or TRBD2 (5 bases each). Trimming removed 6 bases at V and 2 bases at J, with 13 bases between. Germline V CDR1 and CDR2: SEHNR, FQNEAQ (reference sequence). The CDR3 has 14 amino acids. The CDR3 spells CASSYSGTQETQYF. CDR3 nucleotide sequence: TGTGCCAGCAGTTACTCCGGGACGCAAGAGACCCAGTACTTC.

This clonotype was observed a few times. The CDR3 loop reads CASSYTRGGASDEQFF. CDR3 nucleotide sequence: TGTGCCAGCAGTTATACACGCGGGGGGGCAAGTGATGAGCAGTTCTTC. The rearrangement uses TRBV6-8 and TRBJ2-1; 9 bases align to TRBD2. After removal of 3 bases from V and 8 bases from J, the junction contained 11 bases not matched to a gene. There are 16 residues in the CDR3. Germline assignment: CDR1 MNHGY and CDR2 SAAAGT.

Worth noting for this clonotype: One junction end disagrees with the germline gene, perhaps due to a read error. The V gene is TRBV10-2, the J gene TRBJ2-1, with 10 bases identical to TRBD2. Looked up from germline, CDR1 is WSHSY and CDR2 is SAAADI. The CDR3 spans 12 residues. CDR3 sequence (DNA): TGCGCCAGCAGTGAGCCACCGGGACTAGCGACCTTC. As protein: CASSEPPGLATF.

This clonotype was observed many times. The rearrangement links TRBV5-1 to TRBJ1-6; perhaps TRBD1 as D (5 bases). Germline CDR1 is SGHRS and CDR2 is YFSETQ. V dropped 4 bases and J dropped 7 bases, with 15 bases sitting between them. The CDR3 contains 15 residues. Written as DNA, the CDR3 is TGCGCCAGCAGCCACTCTGACAGACCCAATTCACCCCTCCACTTT. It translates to CASSHSDRPNSPLHF.

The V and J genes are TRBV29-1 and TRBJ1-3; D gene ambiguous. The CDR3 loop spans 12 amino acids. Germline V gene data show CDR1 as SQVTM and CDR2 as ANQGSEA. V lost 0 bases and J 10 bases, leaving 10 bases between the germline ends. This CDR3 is CSVEDEEGTIYF. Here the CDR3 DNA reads TGCAGCGTTGAAGACGAGGAGGGAACCATATATTTT.

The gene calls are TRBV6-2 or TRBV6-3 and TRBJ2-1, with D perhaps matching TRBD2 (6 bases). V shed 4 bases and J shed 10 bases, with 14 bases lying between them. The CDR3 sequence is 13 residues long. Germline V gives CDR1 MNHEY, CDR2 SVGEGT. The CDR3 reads CASSLNGAGEQFF. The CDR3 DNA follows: TGTGCCAGCAGTTTAAACGGGGCGGGGGAGCAGTTCTTC.

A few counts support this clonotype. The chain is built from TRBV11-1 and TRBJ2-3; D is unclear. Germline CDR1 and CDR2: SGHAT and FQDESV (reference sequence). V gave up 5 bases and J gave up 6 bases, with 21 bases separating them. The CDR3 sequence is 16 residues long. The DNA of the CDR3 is TGTGCCAGCAGCCATCAAGTAAGAGACGCCGGCGATACGCAGTATTTT. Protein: CASSHQVRDAGDTQYF.

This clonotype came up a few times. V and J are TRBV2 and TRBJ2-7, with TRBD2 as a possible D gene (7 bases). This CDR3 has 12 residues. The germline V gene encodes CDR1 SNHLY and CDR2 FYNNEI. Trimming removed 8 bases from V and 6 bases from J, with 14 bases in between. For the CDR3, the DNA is TGTGCCAGCGCCAGAAGGGGGGGCGAGCAGTACTTC. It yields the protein CASARRGGEQYF. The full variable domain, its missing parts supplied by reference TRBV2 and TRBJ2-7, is EPEVTQTPSHQVTQMGQEVILRCVPISNHLYFYWYRQILGQKVEFLVSFYNNEISEKSEIFDDQFSVERPDGSNFTLKIRSTKLEDSAMYFCASARRGGEQYFGPGTRLTVT.